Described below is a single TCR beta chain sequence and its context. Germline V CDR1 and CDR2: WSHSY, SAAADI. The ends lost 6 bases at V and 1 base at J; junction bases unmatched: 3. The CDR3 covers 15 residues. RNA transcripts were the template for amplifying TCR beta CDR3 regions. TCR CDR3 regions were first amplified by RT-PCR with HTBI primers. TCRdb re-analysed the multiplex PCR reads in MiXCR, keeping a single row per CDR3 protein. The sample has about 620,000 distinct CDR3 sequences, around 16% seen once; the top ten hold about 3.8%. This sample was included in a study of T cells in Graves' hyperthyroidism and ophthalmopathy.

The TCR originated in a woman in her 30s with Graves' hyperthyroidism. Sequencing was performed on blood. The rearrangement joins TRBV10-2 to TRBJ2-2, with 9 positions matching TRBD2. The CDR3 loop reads CASRSSGMNTGELFF. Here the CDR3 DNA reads TGCGCCAGCAGATCTAGCGGGATGAACACCGGGGAGCTGTTTTTT.